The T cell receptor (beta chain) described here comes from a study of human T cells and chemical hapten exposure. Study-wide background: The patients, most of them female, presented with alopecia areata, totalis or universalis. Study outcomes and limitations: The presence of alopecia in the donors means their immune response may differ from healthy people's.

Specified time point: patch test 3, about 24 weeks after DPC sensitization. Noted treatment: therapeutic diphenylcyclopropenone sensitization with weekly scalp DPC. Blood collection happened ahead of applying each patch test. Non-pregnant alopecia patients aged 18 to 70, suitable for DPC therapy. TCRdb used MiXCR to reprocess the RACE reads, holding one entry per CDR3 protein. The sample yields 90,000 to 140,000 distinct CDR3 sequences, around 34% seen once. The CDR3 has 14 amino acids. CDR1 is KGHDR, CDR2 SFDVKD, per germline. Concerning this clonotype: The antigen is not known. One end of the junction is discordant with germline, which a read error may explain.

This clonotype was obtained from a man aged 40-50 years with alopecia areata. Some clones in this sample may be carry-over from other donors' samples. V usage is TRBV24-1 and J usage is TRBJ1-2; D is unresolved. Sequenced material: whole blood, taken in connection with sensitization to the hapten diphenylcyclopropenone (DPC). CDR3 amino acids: CATSDRTVPYGYNF. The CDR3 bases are TGTGCCACCAGTGATCGGACGGTACCCTATGGCTACAACTTC.